Here is one TCR beta chain with its context. This record belongs to a study of T-cell reconstitution after alpha-beta-depleted transplantation in children. This CDR3 comprises 13 residues. V lost 3 bases and J lost 5; bases outside the gene matches: 1. The germline CDR1 and CDR2 sequences are MNHNS and SASEGT. Using unique molecular identifiers, the investigators prepared the TCRbeta library. TCRdb fed the PCR reads into MiXCR, producing one record per CDR3 protein. Of hundreds of thousands of distinct CDR3 sequences in the sample, around 12% are singletons; the top ten hold 4.5% to 6%. This specimen consisted of PBMCs from the stem cell graft donor, obtained from the stem cell graft. This TCR came from a human donor who donated a stem cell graft to a child with combined immunodeficiency. The rearrangement links TRBV6-1 to TRBJ1-5, with 7 nucleotides matching TRBD1. The CDR3 region has the DNA TGTGCCAGCAGTGAGGGGACAGATCAGCCCCAGCATTTT. Its protein product is CASSEGTDQPQHF.